A single sample is the source of the 14 T cell receptor beta chains below, sequenced in a study of T-cell memory formation after mild COVID-19. Via MiXCR, TCRdb re-called the 5' RACE reads, giving one row per CDR3 protein. This sample has 200,000 to 250,000 distinct CDR3 sequences, with approximately 9% found just once. Material for sequencing was PBMCs or a T cell subset sorted from them (not recorded which). Receptor source: a man in his late teens or twenties who had mild COVID-19 (a few samples of this study predate the infection). Cell type and time point are not known.

This clonotype was recorded at least ten times. The genes are TRBV7-2 and TRBJ2-5; D is possibly TRBD2 (5 bases). The V gene lost 4 bases and the J gene lost 5 bases, with 14 bases spanning the gap. CDR1 is SGHTA and CDR2 is FQGNSA in the germline V gene. This CDR3 is 14 amino acids long. The CDR3 loop reads CASSWQMSGETQYF. For the CDR3, the DNA is TGTGCCAGCAGCTGGCAGATGTCGGGGGAGACCCAGTACTTC.

This rearrangement joins TRBV19 to TRBJ2-1; no clear D gene. The CDR3 is 14 residues long. V was trimmed by 6 bases and J by 7 bases, leaving 16 bases between them. Germline CDR1 reads LNHDA; CDR2 reads SQIVND (reference sequence). For the CDR3, the DNA is TGTGCCAGTAGCCTATGGAACCTGGGGAATGAGCAGTTCTTC. As protein: CASSLWNLGNEQFF.

This clonotype was seen a handful of times. This sequence joins TRBV25-1 and TRBJ1-2; possible D gene TRBD1, 6 bases. The CDR3 totals 11 residues. Germline V gene lookup returns CDR1 MGHDK and CDR2 SYGVNS. The ends were cut back, 8 bases at V and 6 bases at J, with 10 bases in the middle. This CDR3 is CASQGWNGYTF. The DNA of the CDR3 is TGTGCCAGCCAGGGGTGGAATGGCTACACCTTC.

This clonotype was picked up a small number of times. J is TRBJ2-1 and V is TRBV24-1, with D unclear. Germline CDR1 KGHDR, CDR2 SFDVKD. Trimming stripped 4 bases from V and 8 bases from J, with 14 bases between. This CDR3 is built from 14 residues. CDR3 residues: CATSEGITTHEQFF. CDR3 in DNA: TGTGCCACCAGTGAGGGTATAACAACTCATGAGCAGTTCTTC.

This clonotype was found many times. The CDR3 nucleotides read TGTGCCAGCAGCCGTGGCCATGAGCAGTTCTTC. This sequence encodes CASSRGHEQFF. This chain connects TRBV6-5 to TRBJ2-1, with no clear D. V lost 6 bases and J lost 8, with 8 bases in between. The CDR3 runs to 11 residues. In germline, CDR1 is MNHEY, CDR2 SVGAGI.

In this sample, this clonotype turned up a few times. This chain links TRBV18 with TRBJ1-3, with TRBD1 matching 7 bases. Looked up from germline, CDR1 is KGHSH and CDR2 is LQKENI. The CDR3 is 13 residues long. J was trimmed by 6 bases and V by 5 bases; bases with no gene match: 4. The CDR3 DNA is TGTGCCAGCTCAGAGGGACAGAAAAACACCATATATTTT. As protein: CASSEGQKNTIYF.

This clonotype showed up just a few times. The chain uses TRBV5-1 and TRBJ2-5; maybe TRBD1 (6 bases). CDR3 length: 15 residues. Germline CDR1 reads SGHRS; CDR2 reads YFSETQ. Trimming shortened V by 1 base and J by 3 bases, and 13 bases separated the two germline ends. DNA for the CDR3: TGCGCCAGCAGCTTGTCTTACAGGGTTGAAGAGACCCAGTACTTC. Its translation is CASSLSYRVEETQYF. The full variable domain, its missing parts supplied by reference TRBV5-1 and TRBJ2-5, is KAGVTQTPRYLIKTRGQQVTLSCSPISGHRSVSWYQQTPGQGLQFLFEYFSETQRNKGNFPGRFSGRQFSNSRSEMNVSTLELGDSALYLCASSLSYRVEETQYFGPGTRLLVL.

The table lists this clonotype with a few counts. This chain links TRBV5-6 with TRBJ1-6, with D possibly being TRBD1 (6 bases). Per germline, CDR1 SGHDT and CDR2 YYEEEE. The ends were cut back, 7 bases at V and 7 bases at J, with 15 bases in the middle. CDR3 length: 14 residues. The CDR3 DNA reads as TGTGCCAGCCGTGGAAGGGACAAAAATTCACCCCTCCACTTT. This sequence encodes CASRGRDKNSPLHF.

This clonotype was counted a few times. The chain has TRBV27 and TRBJ1-5, with 8 bases that match TRBD1. The length of the CDR3 is 13 residues. CDR1 is MNHEY and CDR2 is SMNVEV in the germline V gene (reference sequence). The V segment lost 6 bases and the J segment 6 bases; nucleotides outside the gene matches: 4. The CDR3 loop reads CASRPQGGQPQHF. The CDR3 bases are TGTGCCAGCAGACCACAGGGGGGTCAGCCCCAGCATTTT.

As DNA, the CDR3 is TGTGCCAGCAGCTCCCAACAGGGGTCGTACGAGCAGTACTTC. Its translation: CASSSQQGSYEQYF. This chain joins TRBV7-2 and TRBJ2-7; TRBD1 matches at 7 bases. CDR1 is SGHTA, CDR2 FQGNSA, per germline. J was trimmed by 4 bases and V by 4 bases; bases with no gene match: 7. This CDR3 has 14 residues.

This clonotype was seen only a few times. The CDR3: CASSSRVTGANVLTF. The CDR3 region has the DNA TGCGCCAGCAGCTCCAGGGTTACTGGGGCCAACGTCCTGACTTTC. The chain couples TRBV5-1 to TRBJ2-6; weak D call: TRBD1 (5 bases). CDR1 and CDR2 from the germline V gene are SGHRS and YFSETQ. This CDR3 has 15 amino acids. Trimming removed 3 bases from V and 2 bases from J, with 9 bases in between.

This clonotype was counted between two and nine times. The chain employs TRBV12-5 and TRBJ2-7; D remains ambiguous. The germline gives CDR1 LGHNT, CDR2 FRNRAP. Trimming pared 3 bases from V and 5 bases from J, leaving 17 bases between. This CDR3 has 15 amino acids. CDR3 region: CASGLPPFVLHEQYF. The DNA for the CDR3 is TGTGCTAGTGGTTTACCCCCCTTCGTGCTCCACGAGCAGTACTTC.

The genes are TRBV9 and TRBJ2-5, with a weak D call TRBD1 (5 bases). The CDR3 covers 14 residues. V lost 4 bases and J lost 7, with 17 bases in between. Germline assignment: CDR1 SGDLS and CDR2 YYNGEE. The CDR3 DNA sequence: TGTGCCAGCAGCTCCGTCACAGGCGGAAGGACCCAGTACTTC. Its protein product is CASSSVTGGRTQYF.

A few counts support this clonotype. V is TRBV29-1 and J is TRBJ1-1, with D possibly matching TRBD1 (5 bases). CDR1 is SQVTM and CDR2 is ANQGSEA in the germline V gene. Trimming removed 4 bases at V and 0 bases at J, with 12 bases between. This CDR3 contains 14 residues. CDR3: CSVVASTVNTEAFF. DNA for the CDR3: TGCAGCGTTGTGGCGTCGACAGTGAACACTGAAGCTTTCTTT.